Shown below are 10 T cell receptor beta chains from a single sample sequenced in a study of low-dose radiotherapy and immunotherapy resistance in tumors. Primers targeting TRAV and TRBV primed first-strand cDNA, covering alpha and beta chains. TCR amplification involved about 18 PCR cycles with a constant-region primer and V-primer adapter. TCRdb reanalysed the reads using MiXCR and keeps one entry per CDR3 protein. The data contain about 30,000 distinct CDR3 sequences, under 55% of them seen just once; the ten biggest clones take up about 5.7%. The time point: after trial treatment. The treatment was: LDRT plus nivolumab, ipilimumab, low-dose cyclophosphamide and aspirin (RACIN trial). Sequencing used PBMCs, obtained after low-dose radiotherapy plus immunotherapy. These receptors originate from a male donor with gallbladder cancer.

This clonotype has just a few counts. This chain uses TRBV20-1 with TRBJ1-5; TRBD1 might be the D (5 bases). The V gene's germline CDR1 is DFQATT and CDR2 SNEGSKA (reference sequence). This CDR3 has 15 amino acids. V shed 6 bases and J shed 1 base, with 16 bases lying between them. The CDR3 bases are TGCAGTGCGAAGGGGAGGGAGGGGAGCAATCAGCCCCAGCATTTT. Amino acids: CSAKGREGSNQPQHF.

At least ten counts were recorded for this clonotype. The chain carries TRBV20-1 and TRBJ2-7; 11 bases are shared with TRBD2. The V segment lost 6 bases and the J segment 2 bases; nucleotides outside the gene matches: 9. Germline V gives CDR1 DFQATT, CDR2 SNEGSKA (reference sequence). The CDR3 has 15 amino acids. The CDR3 DNA sequence: TGCAGTGCGCGGAGGGCTAGCGGGAGGACCTACGAGCAGTACTTC. This translates into CSARRASGRTYEQYF.

V and J are TRBV20-1 and TRBJ2-7, with 10 bases that match TRBD1. The CDR3 length is 15 residues. Trimming removed 0 bases from V and 3 bases from J; junction bases left unmatched: 5. Germline CDR1 is DFQATT and CDR2 is SNEGSKA (reference sequence). The CDR3 DNA reads as TGCAGTGCTAGAGATGAGACAGGGGGCGGCTACGAGCAGTACTTC. Its translation: CSARDETGGGYEQYF.

The chain carries TRBV5-1 and TRBJ1-2; D is unclear. There are 16 residues in the CDR3. Trimming left V 4 bases short and J 4 bases short, with 20 bases between. Germline V lookup: CDR1 SGHRS, CDR2 YFSETQ. The CDR3 region is CASSRTADATIYGYTF. In DNA form, the CDR3 reads TGCGCCAGCAGCCGGACGGCCGACGCTACCATCTATGGCTACACCTTC.

In this sample, this clonotype turned up once. The CDR3 coding sequence is TGCAGTGCTAGGAGCTCCTATAATTCACCCCTCCACTTT. As protein: CSARSSYNSPLHF. The V call is TRBV20-1, the J call TRBJ1-6; no clear D. The CDR3 length is 13 residues. Germline loops: CDR1 DFQATT, CDR2 SNEGSKA (reference sequence). Trimming took 3 bases from V and 0 from J, leaving 3 bases between them.

This clonotype appeared a few times. The rearrangement joins TRBV7-2 to TRBJ2-1; 11 bases fit TRBD2. V lost 5 bases to trimming and J lost 3 bases; unmatched junction nucleotides: 3. Germline V lookup: CDR1 SGHTA, CDR2 FQGNSA. CDR3 length: 15 residues. CDR3 protein: CASSPTSGSYNEQFF. The CDR3 nucleotides read TGTGCCAGCAGCCCCACTAGCGGGAGCTACAATGAGCAGTTCTTC.

The V call is TRBV10-2, the J call TRBJ2-5, with D perhaps matching TRBD1 or TRBD2 (5 bases each). CDR1 is WSHSY, CDR2 SAAADI, per germline. V lost 4 bases to trimming and J lost 2 bases, with 8 bases between them. The CDR3 is 13 residues long. Written as DNA, the CDR3 is TGCGCCAGCAGTGTGGGGGAGCAAGAGACCCAGTACTTC. It codes for CASSVGEQETQYF.

Sample share makes this clonotype medium-sized. This chain uses TRBV9 with TRBJ2-7; 14 positions agree with TRBD2. Germline CDR1 reads SGDLS; CDR2 reads YYNGEE. V dropped 4 bases and J dropped 6; count of bases not matched to a gene: 9. CDR3 size: 16 residues. CDR3 nucleotide sequence: TGTGCCAGCAGCTTGGGACTAGCGGGAGTCTCCGGCGAGCAGTACTTC. Translating it yields CASSLGLAGVSGEQYF.

This chain uses TRBV9 with TRBJ2-3, with unresolved D. The germline V gene encodes CDR1 SGDLS and CDR2 YYNGEE. The V gene lost 3 bases and the J gene lost 2 bases, with 4 bases spanning the gap. The CDR3 extends over 12 amino acids. This CDR3 is CASSGYTDTQYF. DNA for the CDR3: TGTGCCAGCAGCGGATACACAGATACGCAGTATTTT.

DNA of the CDR3: TGTGCCATCAGTGCGGCAGGGGGCAATCAGCCCCAGCATTTT. This encodes CAISAAGGNQPQHF. This chain links TRBV10-3 with TRBJ1-5; D possibly corresponds to TRBD1 (6 bases). Germline V lookup: CDR1 ENHRY, CDR2 SYGVKD. Trimming removed 4 bases from V and 2 bases from J, with 9 bases in between. The CDR3 spans 14 residues.